The rows below give T cell receptor beta chains drawn from one sample of a study of T-cell reconstitution after alpha-beta-depleted transplantation in children. TCRdb itself ran the PCR reads through MiXCR, one entry per CDR3 protein. Here the sample spans approximately 1,000,000 distinct CDR3 sequences, about 29% being singletons. The material sequenced was PBMCs, mostly from graft donor cells, taken 360 days after TCRalphabeta/CD19-depleted stem cell transplant. Source of these receptors: a boy younger than two who had a stem cell transplant for SCID, so the T cells may come from the graft donor. Each CDR3 is given with its conserved first and last residue.

TRBJ2-1	TRBV18	CASSPQQTYNEQFF
TRBJ2-1	TRBV5-1	CASSFGTYYNEQFF
TRBJ1-2	TRBV2	CASSDGTGFGYTF
TRBJ2-1	TRBV9	CASSLNEGTSGGPFSYNEQFF
TRBJ1-5	TRBV20-1	CSARPAWGGRSNQPQHF
TRBJ1-1	TRBV20-1	CSARADFDTEAFF
TRBJ2-7	TRBV28	CASTSPGTGRHYEQYF
TRBJ2-7	TRBV28	CASRWTVTSYEQYF
TRBJ1-1	TRBV5-1	CASSLSGSAMNTEAFF
TRBJ2-7	TRBV9	CASSVAGTRNYEQYF
TRBJ1-1	TRBV7-2	CASSFPVRGMNTEAFF
TRBJ2-5	TRBV7-3	CASSLNGPGPQETQYF
TRBJ2-1	TRBV24-1	CATSGRDSKYNEQFF
TRBJ2-5	TRBV25-1	CASSERGMTLRETQYF
TRBJ1-3	TRBV12-3/TRBV12-4	CASRRLQGVSGNTIYF
TRBJ2-1	TRBV10-2	CASSAVPPQGNEQFF
TRBJ2-7	TRBV11-2	CASSLEGPPSGGDPYEQYF
TRBJ1-2	TRBV5-1	CASSLVADHSNYGYTF
TRBJ2-7	TRBV20-1	CSASRLVGEQYF
TRBJ1-2	TRBV7-8	CASSFNRGSYGYTF
TRBJ2-3	TRBV7-9	CASSLETRSDTQYF
TRBJ1-6	TRBV27	CASSFGRSYNSPLHF
TRBJ2-6	TRBV12-3/TRBV12-4	CASSPRFGSGANVLTF
TRBJ2-7	TRBV9	CASSIAQGGEQYF
TRBJ1-1	TRBV15	CATSRWDRGNTEAFF
TRBJ1-1	TRBV4-1	CASSQERPGGIEAFF
TRBJ2-7	TRBV7-6	CASSLRTGRPPLKLREQYF
TRBJ1-5	TRBV4-1	CASSQVQGAGPQHF
TRBJ2-3	TRBV12-3/TRBV12-4	CASGGTFSTDTQYF
TRBJ2-7	TRBV9	CASSPLGTSSSYEQYF
TRBJ2-1	TRBV5-1	CASSSGTSLNEQFF
TRBJ1-1	TRBV29-1	CSVALNLNTEAFF
TRBJ1-1	TRBV20-1	CSAEKGTAGRSDTEAFF
TRBJ1-2	TRBV6-5	CASSYGEGSRRYSGYTF
TRBJ2-7	TRBV1	CTSSEVFGVQQYF
TRBJ2-7	TRBV5-1	CASSLVSHGTDEQYF
TRBJ2-3	TRBV5-1	CASSPTSPSLAPWGTQYF
TRBJ1-5	TRBV10-3	CAIIGNQPQHF
TRBJ2-5	TRBV20-1	CSARDSGLRESQYF
TRBJ2-3	TRBV7-2	CASSPPPQVTQYF
TRBJ2-7	TRBV5-6	CASSLGLGRHLYEQYF
TRBJ1-1	TRBV30	CAWSVRGSGANTEAFF
TRBJ2-5	TRBV7-2	CASSLGVLAGGQETQYF
TRBJ2-1	TRBV7-8	CASSPRRVLSYNEQFF
TRBJ1-2	TRBV12-3/TRBV12-4	CASSPRQGTGGYTF
TRBJ2-5	TRBV10-3	CAISDGRFQETQYF